The T cell receptor (beta chain) described here comes from a study of CD8 T cells in Susac syndrome. General study results and limits: It was acknowledged in the study that the number of individuals who were included in its TCR sequencing and HLA analysis was relatively small.

CD8+ and CD4+ T cells from blood underwent TCR beta sequencing. TEMRA cells underwent FACS enrichment and CD8+ and CD4+ T cells underwent negative isolation. Reverse transcription used roughly 0.45 to 1 ug RNA and random hexamers. TCR beta CDR3 was amplified by immunoSEQ covering 54 Vbeta and 13 Jbeta. TCRdb ran MiXCR on the immunoSEQ multiplex PCR reads and lists one entry per CDR3 protein. The data contain 400,000 to 550,000 distinct CDR3 sequences, roughly 85% of them singletons. Concerning this clonotype itself: The antigen is not known.

The germline gives CDR1 MNHNS, CDR2 SASEGT. This CDR3 spans 14 amino acids. Trimming left V 5 bases short and J 7 bases short, with 14 bases between. The gene calls are TRBV6-1 and TRBJ2-2; D may match TRBD1 or TRBD2 (6 bases each). The source material was CD8+ T cells from PBMCs. The receptor comes from a human donor with multiple sclerosis. CDR3 coding DNA: TGTGCCAGCAGTCGACAGAAGGGGGGCGGGGAGCTGTTTTTT. Amino acid sequence: CASSRQKGGGELFF.